The 27 T cell receptor beta chains below all came from one sample that was sequenced in a study of spatial heterogeneity in lung cancer. In TCRdb, the 5' RACE reads were re-called with MiXCR into one record per CDR3 protein. In the table there are around 250 distinct CDR3 sequences, approximately 21% of which are singletons. The time point is: sample taken at primary tumor resection. Sequencing of whole RNA from tumor, nontumor lung or frozen PBMC involved no sorting. The sample in question was PBMCs, obtained at surgery. Receptors originate from a male donor with early-stage non-small cell lung cancer.

This clonotype was detected a few times. This beta chain lies outside the target of a library built for alpha chains; its clone size means little. The chain combines TRBV7-3 with TRBJ2-3; 10 nucleotides match TRBD2. CDR3 length: 15 amino acids. With 5 bases clipped from V and 0 bases from J, the junction kept 2 bases outside the gene matches. Germline CDR1 reads SGHTA; CDR2 reads FQGTGA. CDR3 DNA: TGTGCCAGCAGCCGACTAGCGGGTAGCACAGATACGCAGTATTTT. Amino acids: CASSRLAGSTDTQYF.

This clonotype is large in the sample. A library prepared for alpha chains yielded this beta chain as an off-target read; its size is of little meaning. V gene TRBV5-4 combines with J gene TRBJ2-7, with 8 bases lining up with TRBD2. The CDR3 is 14 amino acids. The germline V gene encodes CDR1 SGHNT and CDR2 YYREEE (reference sequence). With V trimmed by 0 bases and J by 7 bases, 6 bases remained unmatched. DNA for the CDR3: TGTGCCAGCAGCTTGGAGAGGACTAGCAGTGAGCAGTACTTC. Translated, it gives CASSLERTSSEQYF.

Details on this clonotype: Because this beta chain is a stray read in a library intended to capture alpha chains, its abundance should not be given much weight. V gene TRBV2 combines with J gene TRBJ2-7; 9 bases map to TRBD1. CDR1 SNHLY and CDR2 FYNNEI come from the germline V gene. The V gene end was trimmed by 5 bases and the J gene end by 6 bases; junction bases not matched to a gene: 11. The length of the CDR3 is 15 residues. The CDR3 DNA reads as TGTGCCAGCAGTCGCGACAGGGGGAGTATCATCGAGCAGTACTTC. Its protein is CASSRDRGSIIEQYF.

This clonotype is labeled large. This beta chain is an off-target read within a library intended for alpha chains, so its frequency means little. V and J are TRBV28 and TRBJ2-7; D gene unclear. Germline CDR1 and CDR2: MDHEN and SYDVKM. This CDR3 contains 17 residues. The germline V and J ends were trimmed by 1 base and 0 bases, with 16 bases remaining between them. Here the CDR3 DNA reads TGTGCCAGCAGTTTATTATTGTCCGGCTGGTACTCCTACGAGCAGTACTTC. It encodes CASSLLLSGWYSYEQYF.

A word on this clonotype: A library prepared for alpha chains yielded this beta chain as an off-target read; its size is of little meaning. CDR3 amino acids: CASGQGSREQYF. The DNA of the CDR3 is TGTGCCAGCGGCCAGGGATCTCGCGAGCAGTACTTC. The chain joins TRBV13 to TRBJ2-7; tentative D call: TRBD1 (5 bases). The CDR3 loop spans 12 amino acids. The V and J ends lost 8 bases and 6 bases respectively, with 14 bases between them. Germline lookup yields CDR1 PRHDT and CDR2 FYEKMQ (reference sequence).

In this sample, this clonotype is large (0.1 to 1%). Being off target in a library aimed at alpha chains, this beta chain has a size of little meaning. This chain connects TRBV7-2 to TRBJ2-7; TRBD2 agrees at 10 bases. V gave up 2 bases and J gave up 5 bases; unmatched junction bases: 3. This CDR3 is 14 amino acids long. Germline loops: CDR1 SGHTA, CDR2 FQGNSA. As DNA, the CDR3 is TGTGCCAGCAGCTTATCTAGCGGGAGTAACGAGCAGTACTTC. This sequence encodes CASSLSSGSNEQYF.

Notes on this clonotype: Since it is a stray read in a library aimed at alpha chains, this beta chain has a size that is not meaningful. This sequence joins TRBV12-3 or TRBV12-4 and TRBJ2-2, with D unresolved. CDR3 length: 11 residues. V was shortened by 5 bases and J by 8 bases, with 6 bases between the two germline ends. The CDR3, as DNA: TGTGCCAGCAGTCCGGTGGGGGAGCTGTTTTTT. Translated, it gives CASSPVGELFF.

Of note for this clonotype: This beta chain represents an off-target read in a library built for alpha chains; its size is of limited meaning. J is TRBJ1-1 and V is TRBV12-3 or TRBV12-4; D uncertain. V was clipped by 6 bases and J by 5 bases, with 13 bases between them. The CDR3 consists of 13 residues. The DNA for the CDR3 is TGTGCCAGCAGCTGGGCAGCCACAACTGAAGCTTTCTTT. Translating gives CASSWAATTEAFF.

This clonotype was detected only a few times. The size of this beta chain means little, since it is a stray read in a library made for alpha chains. The chain joins TRBV7-3 to TRBJ2-3; TRBD1 agrees at 7 bases. CDR1 is SGHTA and CDR2 is FQGTGA in the germline V gene. J was trimmed by 0 bases and V by 3 bases; bases with no gene match: 3. This CDR3 spans 15 amino acids. The CDR3 DNA reads as TGTGCCAGCAGCTTCCGGGACAGAAGCACAGATACGCAGTATTTT. Its translation: CASSFRDRSTDTQYF. Complete variable domain (other parts from reference TRBV7-3 and TRBJ2-3): GAGVSQTPSNKVTEKGKYVELRCDPISGHTALYWYRQSLGQGPEFLIYFQGTGAADDSGLPNDRFFAVRPEGSVSTLKIQRTERGDSAVYLCASSFRDRSTDTQYFGPGTRLTVL.

This clonotype was seen a few times. Found in a library prepared for alpha chains, this beta chain is an off-target read, and its abundance has little meaning. V gene TRBV6-6 combines with J gene TRBJ2-2; 8 bases line up with TRBD1. V lost 6 bases to trimming and J lost 0 bases; unmatched junction nucleotides: 9. This CDR3 has 17 amino acids. Germline values: CDR1 MNHNY, CDR2 SVGAGI (reference sequence). CDR3 DNA sequence: TGTGCCAGCAGCACCGGGACAGGTTTTTCGAACACCGGGGAGCTGTTTTTT. Translating gives CASSTGTGFSNTGELFF.

In its sample, this clonotype was seen a few times. The size of this beta chain means little, since it is a stray read in a library made for alpha chains. This chain joins TRBV27 and TRBJ2-1, with 7 bases fitting TRBD2. V was pared by 6 bases and J by 6 bases, with 8 bases of the junction left unmatched. The CDR3 extends over 14 amino acids. The V gene's germline CDR1 is MNHEY and CDR2 SMNVEV (reference sequence). The CDR3 loop is CASSFTSALNEQFF. The CDR3 DNA reads as TGTGCCAGCAGCTTTACTAGCGCCCTCAATGAGCAGTTCTTC.

This clonotype was counted only a few times. Being off target in a library aimed at alpha chains, this beta chain has a size of little meaning. The CDR3 protein is CSVEEDEQFF. The DNA of the CDR3 is TGCAGCGTTGAAGAGGATGAGCAGTTCTTC. This sequence joins TRBV29-1 and TRBJ2-1, with D uncertain. V lost 0 bases to trimming and J lost 8 bases, with 2 bases between them. CDR3 length: 10 residues. Looked up from germline, CDR1 is SQVTM and CDR2 is ANQGSEA.

This clonotype qualifies as large (0.1 to 1%). With the library built for alpha chains, this beta chain is off target and its frequency is not meaningful. This chain links TRBV7-2 with TRBJ2-7, with no clear D. V lost 5 bases to trimming and J lost 6 bases, with 17 bases between them. CDR1 and CDR2 from the germline V gene are SGHTA and FQGNSA. This CDR3 is built from 14 residues. The chain's CDR3 is CASSPALAPGEQYF. CDR3 bases: TGTGCCAGCAGCCCGGCATTGGCTCCGGGCGAGCAGTACTTC.

In regard to this clonotype: Because the library targeted alpha chains, this beta chain is an off-target read whose size means little. The J gene is TRBJ1-1, the V gene TRBV2; no clear D gene. Germline assignment: CDR1 SNHLY and CDR2 FYNNEI. Trimming removed 5 bases at V and 8 bases at J, with 12 bases between. The CDR3 runs 12 residues. The CDR3 DNA reads as TGTGCCAGCAGTCCGGACGTTGGAGAAGCTTTCTTT. Its translation: CASSPDVGEAFF.

Within the sample, this clonotype is hyperexpanded (1% or more). The library was prepared for alpha chains; this beta chain is a stray read, so its frequency means little. The rearrangement joins TRBV11-2 to TRBJ2-3, with 7 bases aligning to TRBD2. CDR1 SGHAT and CDR2 FQNNGV come from the germline V gene. The CDR3 length is 15 residues. V lost 6 bases to trimming and J lost 1 base; unmatched junction nucleotides: 7. The CDR3 nucleotides are TGTGCCAGCAGATCGGCTGCGGGGGGCACAGATACGCAGTATTTT. It codes for CASRSAAGGTDTQYF.

By its share, this clonotype is large (0.1 to 1%). Since it is a stray read in a library aimed at alpha chains, this beta chain has a size that is not meaningful. The rearrangement links TRBV6-6 to TRBJ2-3, with TRBD1 matching over 7 bases. Germline V lookup: CDR1 MNHNY, CDR2 SVGAGI (reference sequence). The trim removed 6 bases at V and 2 bases at J, leaving 5 bases unmatched. The CDR3 runs to 14 residues. The DNA of the CDR3 is TGTGCCAGCAGGGCAGGGGGTACCACAGATACGCAGTATTTT. It specifies CASRAGGTTDTQYF.

A word on this clonotype: This beta chain is off target for a library built for alpha chains, so its abundance means little. The rearrangement uses TRBV29-1 and TRBJ1-3; D is ambiguous. V dropped 5 bases and J dropped 0 bases, with 8 bases sitting between them. The CDR3 contains 13 residues. Germline values: CDR1 SQVTM, CDR2 ANQGSEA. CDR3 bases: TGCAGCGTTTCAGCAAACTCTGGAAACACCATATATTTT. It codes for CSVSANSGNTIYF.

This clonotype has just a few counts. This beta chain is off target for a library built for alpha chains, so its abundance means little. The chain has TRBV9 and TRBJ2-1; no clear D gene. The CDR3 sequence is 13 residues long. The germline gives CDR1 SGDLS, CDR2 YYNGEE. The V end lost 0 bases, the J end lost 5 bases, and 6 bases lay between the germline ends. CDR3: CASSVERDNEQFF. CDR3 in DNA: TGTGCCAGCAGCGTAGAGAGAGACAATGAGCAGTTCTTC.

By sample share, this clonotype is large (0.1 to 1%). This beta chain appears as a stray read in a library generated for alpha chains; its size is not informative. V is TRBV29-1 and J is TRBJ2-1; D not resolved. The V end lost 1 base, the J end lost 2 bases, and 12 bases lay between the germline ends. The germline V gene has CDR1 SQVTM and CDR2 ANQGSEA. The CDR3 covers 15 residues. CDR3 nucleotides: TGCAGCGTTGAAGGGTTTACGTGGGCCTACAATGAGCAGTTCTTC. It yields the protein CSVEGFTWAYNEQFF.

This clonotype qualifies as large. Little can be read into the size of this beta chain, an off-target read in a library designed for alpha chains. The chain couples TRBV28 to TRBJ1-6, with D perhaps matching TRBD1 (5 bases). The CDR3 length is 14 residues. V lost 4 bases to trimming and J lost 9 bases, with 13 bases between them. CDR1 MDHEN and CDR2 SYDVKM come from the germline V gene. In nucleotides, the CDR3 is TGTGCCAGCAGTTCAATGGGCGGGGGTTCACCCCTCCACTTT. Protein product: CASSSMGGGSPLHF.

For this clonotype: This beta chain is a stray sequence in a library constructed for alpha chains; its clone size is not meaningful. The chain recombines TRBV18 with TRBJ1-2, with 8 bases identical to TRBD1. Trimming at V came to 2 bases and at J to 0 bases, leaving 2 bases not matched to a gene. Germline CDR1 KGHSH, CDR2 LQKENI. The CDR3 is 15 residues long. The CDR3 protein is CASSPEQGANYGYTF. As DNA, the CDR3 is TGTGCCAGCTCACCAGAACAGGGGGCTAACTATGGCTACACCTTC.

In regard to this clonotype: This beta chain is an off-target read within a library intended for alpha chains, so its frequency means little. V and J are TRBV30 and TRBJ2-2; 9 bases are shared with TRBD1. Germline V gene lookup returns CDR1 GTSNPN and CDR2 SVGIG (reference sequence). There are 14 residues in the CDR3. V lost 3 bases, J lost 1 base, and 0 bases stayed unmatched. The CDR3, as DNA: TGTGCCTGGAGGGGACAGGGGAACACCGGGGAGCTGTTTTTT. It is translated as CAWRGQGNTGELFF.

By share of the sample, this clonotype is hyperexpanded. The size of this beta chain means little, since it is a stray read in a library made for alpha chains. The CDR3 DNA reads TGTGCCAGCAGTTCCCGTCACCGGGGACTAGCGGGACATAGCACAGATACGCAGTATTTT. Protein: CASSSRHRGLAGHSTDTQYF. The chain combines TRBV28 with TRBJ2-3; 13 bases are a match to TRBD2. V dropped 4 bases and J dropped 0; count of bases not matched to a gene: 13. The CDR3 covers 20 residues. Germline CDR1 is MDHEN and CDR2 is SYDVKM. The whole variable domain, filled in from reference TRBV28 and TRBJ2-3, reads DVKVTQSSRYLVKRTGEKVFLECVQDMDHENMFWYRQDPGLGLRLIYFSYDVKMKEKGDIPEGYSVSREKKERFSLILESASTNQTSMYLCASSSRHRGLAGHSTDTQYFGPGTRLTVL.

A single count supports this clonotype. Found in a library prepared for alpha chains, this beta chain is an off-target read, and its abundance has little meaning. V gene TRBV7-2 combines with J gene TRBJ2-3; 7 bases line up with TRBD2. Per the germline V gene, CDR1 is SGHTA and CDR2 is FQGNSA. This CDR3 has 14 residues. The trim removed 3 bases at V and 5 bases at J, leaving 5 bases unmatched. The CDR3 protein is CASSLGGSRDTQYF. CDR3 sequence (DNA): TGTGCCAGCAGCTTGGGCGGGAGTAGAGATACGCAGTATTTT.

With respect to this clonotype: Being off target in a library aimed at alpha chains, this beta chain has a size of little meaning. The gene calls are TRBV7-3 and TRBJ2-1; tentatively, D is TRBD1 or TRBD2 (5 bases each). CDR3 size: 14 residues. The germline V gene has CDR1 SGHTA and CDR2 FQGTGA. Trimming removed 2 bases at V and 5 bases at J, with 10 bases between. CDR3 nucleotide sequence: TGTGCCAGCAGCTTATGGGGACCCGACAATGAGCAGTTCTTC. Its translation: CASSLWGPDNEQFF.

In the case of this clonotype: For a library built for alpha chains, this beta chain is a stray read; little rests on its size. The chain links TRBV7-9 to TRBJ2-5, with D perhaps being TRBD1 or TRBD2 (5 bases each). CDR3 size: 14 residues. Looked up from germline, CDR1 is SEHNR and CDR2 is FQNEAQ (reference sequence). The V and J ends lost 5 bases and 1 base respectively, with 11 bases between them. CDR3 DNA sequence: TGTGCCAGCAGCGGGGGTTACATCCAAGAGACCCAGTACTTC. Translated: CASSGGYIQETQYF.

By share of the sample, this clonotype is large. This beta chain is a stray sequence in a library constructed for alpha chains; its clone size is not meaningful. V is TRBV7-8 and J is TRBJ2-7; possible D gene TRBD2, 6 bases. The CDR3 covers 14 residues. Germline V lookup: CDR1 SGHVS, CDR2 FQNEAQ. V was cut by 5 bases and J by 2 bases, with 13 bases left in between. This CDR3 is CASSHSGGTYEQYF. As DNA, the CDR3 is TGTGCCAGCAGCCATTCTGGGGGGACCTACGAGCAGTACTTC.